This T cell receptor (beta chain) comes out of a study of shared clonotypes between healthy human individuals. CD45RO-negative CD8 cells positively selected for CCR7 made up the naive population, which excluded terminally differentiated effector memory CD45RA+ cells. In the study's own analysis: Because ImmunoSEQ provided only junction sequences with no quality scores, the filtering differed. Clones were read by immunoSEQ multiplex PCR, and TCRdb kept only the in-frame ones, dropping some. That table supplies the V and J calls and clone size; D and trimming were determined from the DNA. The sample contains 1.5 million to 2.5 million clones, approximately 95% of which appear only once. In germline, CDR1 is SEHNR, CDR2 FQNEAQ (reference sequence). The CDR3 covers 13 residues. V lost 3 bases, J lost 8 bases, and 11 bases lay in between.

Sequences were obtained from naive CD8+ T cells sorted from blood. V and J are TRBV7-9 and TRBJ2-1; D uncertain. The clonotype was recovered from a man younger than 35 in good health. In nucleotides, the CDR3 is TGTGCCAGCAGCTTTGTCTCAGGCCATGAGCAGTTCTTC. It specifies CASSFVSGHEQFF.